The entry below describes one TCR beta chain. The antigen is undetermined. The data originate from a study of tumor-infiltrating lymphocytes in localized non-small cell lung cancer. This CDR3 spans 11 amino acids. V gave up 10 bases and J gave up 2 bases, with 6 bases separating them. The germline V gene has CDR1 MNHEY and CDR2 SVGAGI. Generated by immunoSEQ multiplex PCR, the TCRdb table keeps only in-frame clones and is missing some. The data hold roughly 25,000 clones, with less than 70% observed a single time. General study findings and limits: No link was found between tumor T-cell fraction and recurrence-free survival.

V usage is TRBV6-5 and J usage is TRBJ1-3; D is unresolved. The material sequenced was lung tumor tissue. The sequence came from a human donor with non-small cell lung cancer. CDR3: CATSTGNTIYF. The CDR3 DNA is TGTGCCACCTCGACTGGAAACACCATATATTTT.